Presented here are 23 T cell receptor beta chains from one specimen sequenced in a study of cytomegalovirus exposure and HLA in healthy donors. Primers for the PCR totalled 60 Vbeta and 13 Jbeta. Sequencing was performed with immunoSEQ multiplex PCR; in TCRdb, only in-frame clones are kept and a portion is missing. This sample has about 190,000 clones, with 65% to 85% found just once. The sample taken for sequencing was PBMCs. These receptors all come from a woman in her late teens or twenties in good health and CMV-seronegative.

This chain joins TRBV7-2 and TRBJ2-7; D not certain. The germline V gene encodes CDR1 SGHTA and CDR2 FQGNSA. Trimming shortened V by 0 bases and J by 4 bases, and 10 bases separated the two germline ends. CDR3 size: 14 residues. CDR3 nucleotides: TGTGCCAGCAGCTTAGCCTGGTCCGCGTACGAGCAGTACTTC. As protein: CASSLAWSAYEQYF.

The CDR3 spells CASSLYAGSYEQYF. The CDR3 coding sequence is TGTGCCAGCAGTTTATATGCGGGCTCCTACGAGCAGTACTTC. V is TRBV28 and J is TRBJ2-7, with D possibly being TRBD2 (5 bases). V shed 1 base and J shed 0 bases, with 7 bases lying between them. The CDR3 runs 14 residues. Germline CDR1 MDHEN, CDR2 SYDVKM. Together with reference TRBV28 and TRBJ2-7, the CDR3 gives the full variable domain: DVKVTQSSRYLVKRTGEKVFLECVQDMDHENMFWYRQDPGLGLRLIYFSYDVKMKEKGDIPEGYSVSREKKERFSLILESASTNQTSMYLCASSLYAGSYEQYFGPGTRLTVT.

The chain is built from TRBV9 and TRBJ2-5; TRBD1 is a possible D gene (6 bases). This CDR3 spans 14 amino acids. V was pared by 3 bases and J by 5 bases, with 14 bases between. Germline lookup yields CDR1 SGDLS and CDR2 YYNGEE. CDR3 sequence: CASSGGQPGETQYF. For the CDR3, the DNA is TGTGCCAGCAGCGGGGGACAACCAGGCGAGACCCAGTACTTC.

The chain combines TRBV4-3 with TRBJ2-1; a weak D match, TRBD2 (5 bases). V lost 5 bases, J lost 12 bases, and 20 bases lay in between. The CDR3 runs to 14 residues. Germline-derived CDR1 and CDR2 are LGHNA and YSLEER. The CDR3 coding sequence is TGCGCCAGCAGCGATAGGTGGCCGGGAACAACGCAGTTCTTC. Amino acid sequence: CASSDRWPGTTQFF.

This rearrangement joins TRBV4-1 to TRBJ2-3; 16 bases match TRBD2. V lost 4 bases, J lost 2 bases, and 12 bases stayed unmatched. The V gene's germline CDR1 is MGHRA and CDR2 YSYEKL. CDR3 size: 20 residues. The CDR3 spells CASSRSRGLAGGNHTDTQYF. The CDR3, as DNA: TGCGCCAGCAGCCGGAGCAGGGGACTAGCGGGAGGGAACCACACAGATACGCAGTATTTT.

V gene TRBV9 combines with J gene TRBJ2-7; D gene ambiguous. Germline assignment: CDR1 SGDLS and CDR2 YYNGEE. The CDR3 is 13 residues long. The V gene lost 2 bases and the J gene lost 0 bases, with 6 bases spanning the gap. CDR3 residues: CASSVSHSYEQYF. Here the CDR3 DNA reads TGTGCCAGCAGCGTTTCCCACTCCTACGAGCAGTACTTC.

This sequence joins TRBV29-1 and TRBJ2-7; 10 bases line up with TRBD2. Germline V lookup: CDR1 SQVTM, CDR2 ANQGSEA. The V and J ends lost 1 base and 4 bases, in that order; junction bases with no gene match: 7. The CDR3 sequence is 15 residues long. This CDR3 is CSVEGQSSGGYEQYF. The DNA of the CDR3 is TGCAGCGTTGAAGGCCAATCTAGCGGGGGATACGAGCAGTACTTC.

The V and J genes are TRBV10-3 and TRBJ2-5; the match to TRBD2 covers 12 bases. This CDR3 has 13 residues. Per germline, CDR1 ENHRY and CDR2 SYGVKD. The CDR3 region has the DNA TGTGCATCCGGACTAGCGGGAAGCGAGACCCAGTACTTC. As protein: CASGLAGSETQYF.

The rearrangement links TRBV6-7 to TRBJ1-3, with 7 bases fitting TRBD1. TRBV6-7 has ORF status, its function being uncertain. The trim removed 6 bases at V and 0 bases at J, leaving 11 bases unmatched. The CDR3 consists of 17 residues. The CDR3 DNA sequence: TGTGCCAGCAGCGGACCTCGGGACAGACCCTCTGGAAACACCATATATTTT. Amino acids: CASSGPRDRPSGNTIYF.

The chain recombines TRBV6-5 with TRBJ2-1; a weak D match, TRBD1 (6 bases). CDR3 size: 15 residues. Trimming took off 1 base at V and 8 bases at J, with 15 bases between the two ends. Germline CDR1 reads MNHEY; CDR2 reads SVGAGI. The CDR3 sequence is CASSYLTGTIDEQFF. The CDR3 DNA sequence: TGTGCCAGCAGTTACTTAACCGGGACAATCGATGAGCAGTTCTTC.

This sequence joins TRBV11-3 and TRBJ1-5, with 11 bases matching TRBD1. Germline loops: CDR1 SGHNT, CDR2 YENEEA. V was clipped by 0 bases and J by 6 bases; unmatched bases: 4. The length of the CDR3 is 16 residues. CDR3 amino acids: CASSLDRTGGPQPQHF. The CDR3 DNA is TGTGCCAGCAGCTTAGACAGGACAGGGGGCCCTCAGCCCCAGCATTTT.

This clone turned up a few times. The V and J genes are TRBV2 and TRBJ2-7, with 9 bases that match TRBD1. This CDR3 is built from 14 residues. Germline CDR1 SNHLY, CDR2 FYNNEI. With V trimmed by 6 bases and J by 5 bases, 8 bases remained unmatched. The CDR3 nucleotides are TGTGCCAGCAGCGCCGGGACAGGGTCGCACGAGCAGTACTTC. This encodes CASSAGTGSHEQYF.

This clone was recorded only once. The rearrangement uses TRBV28 and TRBJ1-4, with 7 bases aligning to TRBD1. This CDR3 is 18 amino acids long. Germline V gene data show CDR1 as MDHEN and CDR2 as SYDVKM. With V trimmed by 5 bases and J by 1 base, 13 bases remained unmatched. The CDR3 DNA is TGTGCCAGCAGTCTCCTTGAGAGGCAGGGGGGAACTAATGAAAAACTGTTTTTT. It encodes CASSLLERQGGTNEKLFF.

V usage is TRBV5-8 and J usage is TRBJ1-2, with D possibly matching TRBD1 (5 bases). The CDR3 runs to 16 residues. Germline values: CDR1 SGHTS, CDR2 YDEGEE. V was pared by 7 bases and J by 0 bases, with 19 bases between. The CDR3 sequence: CASGLGGGWSNYGYTF. Written as DNA, the CDR3 is TGTGCCAGCGGACTTGGCGGGGGATGGTCTAACTATGGCTACACCTTC.

The chain couples TRBV10-3 to TRBJ2-7; D may be TRBD2 (6 bases). There are 14 residues in the CDR3. CDR1 and CDR2 from the germline V gene are ENHRY and SYGVKD. Trimming removed 2 bases from V and 1 base from J, with 9 bases in between. The CDR3 is CAISEAGPSYEQYF. CDR3 nucleotides: TGTGCCATCAGTGAGGCGGGGCCTTCCTACGAGCAGTACTTC.

This sequence joins TRBV13 and TRBJ2-7; 12 bases fit TRBD2. Germline assignment: CDR1 PRHDT and CDR2 FYEKMQ (reference sequence). This CDR3 has 18 amino acids. V shed 5 bases, J shed 2 bases, and the junction held 13 bases outside the gene matches. CDR3 nucleotides: TGTGCCAGCAGCCACCCCGGGACTAGCGGGTTTAATCCCTACGAGCAGTACTTC. Its protein is CASSHPGTSGFNPYEQYF.

The chain combines TRBV4-1 with TRBJ2-1, with D perhaps matching TRBD2 (5 bases). Trimming pared 0 bases from V and 4 bases from J, leaving 10 bases between. CDR3 length equals 15 residues. Germline V CDR1 and CDR2: MGHRA, YSYEKL. CDR3 coding DNA: TGCGCCAGCAGCCAAGATTTATCGGGATACAATGAGCAGTTCTTC. It yields the protein CASSQDLSGYNEQFF.

This clone occurred a few times. The rearrangement joins TRBV4-1 to TRBJ1-2; 7 nucleotides line up with TRBD1. Unmatched junction bases numbered 2, after V lost 5 bases and J lost 8 bases. The CDR3 covers 11 residues. Germline CDR1 is MGHRA and CDR2 is YSYEKL. The DNA of the CDR3 is TGCGCCAGCAGCAGGGACAGAGGCTACACCTTC. As protein: CASSRDRGYTF.

The CDR3 region has the DNA TGTGCCAGCAGTTACGATAGGGGTCTTGAAGCTTTCTTT. The encoded protein is CASSYDRGLEAFF. J is TRBJ1-1 and V is TRBV6-5, with D possibly being TRBD1 (5 bases). The V and J ends lost 2 bases and 7 bases respectively, with 11 bases between them. This CDR3 region has 13 residues. Germline V gene sequence: CDR1 MNHEY, CDR2 SVGAGI.

The V gene is TRBV28, the J gene TRBJ2-3; 7 bases line up with TRBD2. The CDR3 is 15 amino acids. Trimming at V came to 10 bases and at J to 2 bases, leaving 12 bases not matched to a gene. In germline, CDR1 is MDHEN, CDR2 SYDVKM. CDR3: CATSGRGHPTDTQYF. The CDR3 nucleotides read TGTGCCACCTCGGGGAGGGGCCATCCCACAGATACGCAGTATTTT.

This clone was seen once. The chain has TRBV27 and TRBJ2-7; D is perhaps TRBD2 (6 bases). Germline values: CDR1 MNHEY, CDR2 SMNVEV (reference sequence). Trimming took off 0 bases at V and 4 bases at J, with 7 bases between the two ends. CDR3 size: 13 residues. CDR3 nucleotide sequence: TGTGCCAGCAGTTTATCGGAGGGGTACGAGCAGTACTTC. Translation: CASSLSEGYEQYF.

This chain uses TRBV7-6 with TRBJ2-7; D is unresolved. Trimming cost V 3 bases and J 0 bases, with 9 bases left between them. The germline V gene has CDR1 SGHVS and CDR2 FNYEAQ. The CDR3 sequence is 14 residues long. The CDR3 reads CASSFSLGSYEQYF. CDR3 bases: TGTGCCAGCAGCTTCTCCCTCGGCTCCTACGAGCAGTACTTC.

V usage is TRBV19 and J usage is TRBJ1-2, with 8 nucleotides matching TRBD1. The V and J ends lost 7 bases and 10 bases, in that order; junction bases with no gene match: 17. Germline CDR1 and CDR2: LNHDA and SQIVND (reference sequence). The CDR3 covers 15 residues. The CDR3 protein is CASTNGRDRNPTYTF. In DNA form, the CDR3 reads TGTGCCAGTACTAACGGCCGGGACAGGAACCCTACCTACACCTTC.